This is a list of T cell receptor beta chains from one sample in a study of cytomegalovirus exposure and HLA in healthy donors. Data came from immunoSEQ multiplex PCR; TCRdb stores just in-frame clones and leaves some out. The repertoire includes 150,000 to 200,000 clones, around 68% of them detected once, and 2.5% to 3.5% sits in the top ten. Input material: PBMCs. All receptors come from a woman aged 40 to 50 in good health and CMV-seropositive. Both conserved end residues are part of each CDR3. The D gene is left open where the match is weak. Size is omitted from some rows. Given values are once, few, many or a class for expanded clones.

J gene | D gene | V gene | clone size | CDR3 protein | CDR3 DNA
TRBJ1-2 | - | TRBV28 | - | CASSLSSSGNYGYTF | TGTGCCAGCAGTTTAAGTTCATCGGGGAACTATGGCTACACCTTC
TRBJ2-3 | - | TRBV2 | - | CASRYGQSTDTQYF | TGTGCCAGCAGGTACGGACAGAGCACAGATACGCAGTATTTT
TRBJ2-5 | TRBD2 | TRBV7-2 | - | CASSLLGLAVQETQYF | TGTGCCAGCAGCTTGTTGGGACTAGCGGTACAAGAGACCCAGTACTTC
TRBJ1-6 | - | TRBV4-1 | - | CASSQAQGNNSPLHF | TGCGCCAGCAGCCAAGCGCAGGGAAACAATTCACCCCTCCACTTT
TRBJ2-3 | TRBD1 | TRBV6-5 | - | CASRNRDRPQYF | TGTGCCAGCAGGAACCGGGACAGACCGCAGTATTTT
TRBJ2-1 | - | TRBV6-1 | - | CASSWQGNEQFF | TGTGCCAGCAGTTGGCAGGGTAATGAGCAGTTCTTC
TRBJ2-7 | TRBD1 | TRBV28 | - | CASSFGTVSHEQYF | TGTGCCAGCAGTTTCGGGACAGTCTCCCACGAGCAGTACTTC
TRBJ2-5 | - | TRBV14 | once | CASSQDLTPGRETQYF | TGTGCCAGCAGCCAAGATTTGACCCCAGGTCGAGAGACCCAGTACTTC
TRBJ2-3 | - | TRBV14 | - | CASSQVFCWEFTFTQYF | TGTGCCAGCAGCCAAGTCTTTTGTTGGGAGTTTACCTTTACGCAGTATTTT
TRBJ2-7 | TRBD1 | TRBV27 | - | CASSFGTAYEQYF | TGTGCCAGCAGCTTCGGGACAGCCTACGAGCAGTACTTC
TRBJ1-4 | - | TRBV18 | few | CASSPLTTNEKLFF | TGTGCCAGCTCACCGTTAACAACTAATGAAAAACTGTTTTTT
TRBJ2-2 | TRBD2 | TRBV7-2 | - | CASSLGSSGGAYGELFF | TGTGCCAGCAGCTTAGGCTCTAGCGGGGGGGCCTACGGGGAGCTGTTTTTT
TRBJ2-7 | TRBD1 | TRBV7-9 | - | CASSFQTGIYEQYF | TGTGCCAGCAGCTTCCAGACAGGGATCTACGAGCAGTACTTC
TRBJ1-5 | - | TRBV28 | - | CASRQGFNQPQNF | TGTGCCAGCAGACAGGGCTTTAATCAGCCCCAGAATTTT
TRBJ2-3 | - | TRBV6-5 | - | CASSYEGGTTDTQYF | TGTGCCAGCAGTTATGAAGGGGGTACAACAGATACGCAGTATTTT
TRBJ1-1 | - | TRBV5-6 | - | CASSFRPGSAEAFF | TGTGCCAGCAGCTTTCGACCTGGGAGCGCTGAAGCTTTCTTT
TRBJ2-2 | TRBD2 | TRBV4-2 | - | CASSQTRGGSRDGELFF | TGTGCCAGCAGCCAAACTCGGGGCGGGAGTAGGGACGGGGAGCTGTTTTTT
TRBJ2-7 | - | TRBV6-6 | - | CASSPGAAYEQYF | TGTGCCAGCAGTCCCGGAGCGGCCTACGAGCAGTACTTC
TRBJ2-5 | - | TRBV5-4 | - | CASSPIDGVANEQYF | TGTGCCAGCAGCCCTATCGACGGAGTAGCTAATGAGCAGTACTTC
TRBJ1-2 | - | TRBV4-2 | - | CASSQDGSGFGYTF | TGTGCCAGCAGCCAAGATGGGTCAGGGTTTGGCTACACCTTC
TRBJ2-7 | TRBD1 | TRBV7-2 | few | CASSLVYQGARLYEQYF | TGTGCCAGCAGCTTAGTTTATCAGGGGGCGAGGCTGTACGAGCAGTACTTC
TRBJ1-1 | - | TRBV18 | - | CASSPPQSRDTEAFF | TGTGCCAGCTCACCACCTCAATCCAGGGACACTGAAGCTTTCTTT
TRBJ1-1 | - | TRBV9 | - | CASSGGLQIMNTEAFF | TGTGCCAGCAGCGGTGGACTCCAAATCATGAACACTGAAGCTTTCTTT
TRBJ2-7 | TRBD2 | TRBV2 | few | CASSETSGGVRVEQYF | TGTGCCAGCAGTGAGACTAGCGGGGGGGTTCGTGTCGAGCAGTACTTC
TRBJ2-7 | - | TRBV7-9 | - | CASSLGSSDTYEQYF | TGTGCCAGCAGCTTAGGATCGTCAGATACCTACGAGCAGTACTTC
TRBJ2-7 | TRBD2 | TRBV28 | few | CASSLWASGSYEQYF | TGTGCCAGCAGTTTATGGGCTAGCGGGAGTTACGAGCAGTACTTC
TRBJ2-2 | - | TRBV4-3 | - | CASSQDSEGGNTGELFF | TGCGCCAGCAGCCAAGACTCGGAGGGAGGGAACACCGGGGAGCTGTTTTTT
TRBJ1-5 | - | TRBV2 | - | CASSEGTTGLGPQHF | TGTGCCAGCAGTGAAGGGACCACAGGGTTGGGGCCCCAGCATTTT
TRBJ1-4 | - | TRBV5-4 | - | CASSPGGAGYNEKLFF | TGTGCCAGCAGCCCCGGTGGGGCAGGATATAATGAAAAACTGTTTTTT
TRBJ2-5 | TRBD2 | TRBV29-1 | few | CSVESGTGETQYF | TGCAGCGTTGAAAGCGGGACTGGGGAGACCCAGTACTTC
TRBJ2-1 | TRBD2 | TRBV7-2 | few | CASRNRGASGGIFF | TGTGCCAGCAGAAATAGGGGGGCTAGCGGGGGCATCTTCTTC
TRBJ2-1 | - | TRBV5-1 | - | CASSLDAGSPGEQFF | TGCGCCAGCAGCTTGGACGCGGGGTCGCCGGGTGAGCAGTTCTTC
TRBJ2-4 | - | TRBV7-2 | - | CASSHPMRIQYF | TGTGCCAGCAGCCACCCCATGAGGATTCAGTACTTC
TRBJ1-1 | - | TRBV7-9 | - | CASSPTAQGRFAEAFF | TGTGCCAGCAGCCCGACTGCGCAGGGGCGCTTTGCTGAAGCTTTCTTT
TRBJ2-5 | TRBD2 | TRBV2 | - | CASRPTAGGLGETQYF | TGTGCCAGCCGACCGACAGCGGGGGGCCTGGGGGAGACCCAGTACTTC
TRBJ1-5 | TRBD1 | TRBV9 | - | CASSVTWGQSNQPQHF | TGTGCCAGCAGCGTAACTTGGGGACAGAGCAATCAGCCCCAGCATTTT
TRBJ1-5 | TRBD1 | TRBV7-2 | - | CASSFGQGSYQPQHF | TGTGCCAGCAGCTTTGGACAGGGGAGCTATCAGCCCCAGCATTTT
TRBJ2-5 | TRBD2 | TRBV19 | - | CASSSRTSGRETQYF | TGTGCCAGTAGTTCCCGGACTAGCGGGCGTGAGACCCAGTACTTC
TRBJ1-3 | - | TRBV7-9 | - | CASSPLSGNTIYF | TGTGCCAGCAGCCCTCTCTCTGGAAACACCATATATTTT
TRBJ1-3 | TRBD1 | TRBV5-1 | - | CASSLGGTGGSGNTIYF | TGCGCCAGCAGCTTGGGGGGTACAGGGGGCTCTGGAAACACCATATATTTT
TRBJ2-3 | TRBD1 | TRBV10-3 | - | CAIKPGQGDTDTQYF | TGTGCCATCAAACCGGGACAGGGAGACACAGATACGCAGTATTTT
TRBJ2-1 | TRBD2 | TRBV5-1 | few | CASSTGGGRYNEQFF | TGCGCCAGCAGCACCGGGGGGGGCCGGTACAATGAGCAGTTCTTC
TRBJ2-3 | TRBD1 | TRBV28 | - | CASSSLGQGAADTQYF | TGTGCCAGCAGTTCCCTTGGGCAGGGGGCGGCAGATACGCAGTATTTT
TRBJ2-7 | - | TRBV11-2 | - | CASRVGPGAYEQYF | TGTGCCAGCAGAGTGGGTCCTGGAGCGTACGAGCAGTACTTC
TRBJ2-6 | - | TRBV2 | once | CASLPRMESGANVLTF | TGTGCCAGCCTCCCCCGGATGGAGTCCGGGGCCAACGTCCTGACTTTC
TRBJ2-1 | TRBD1 | TRBV5-1 | once | CASSLDGGQGGEFF | TGCGCCAGCAGCTTGGACGGCGGACAGGGGGGTGAGTTCTTC
TRBJ1-1 | - | TRBV5-1 | - | CASSFLGVNTEAFF | TGCGCCAGCAGCTTCTTAGGGGTGAACACTGAAGCTTTCTTT
TRBJ1-1 | - | TRBV27 | - | CASSLARNTEAFF | TGTGCCAGCAGTTTGGCCCGGAACACTGAAGCTTTCTTT
TRBJ2-7 | - | TRBV19 | - | CAAGATAASDGQYF | TGTGCCGCTGGGGCGACAGCCGCTTCGGACGGGCAGTACTTC
TRBJ1-3 | - | TRBV7-2 | - | CASSLTQGISSGNTIYF | TGTGCCAGCAGCTTAACCCAGGGAATCAGCTCTGGAAACACCATATATTTT
TRBJ1-1 | - | TRBV29-1 | - | CSVEISRGTEAFF | TGCAGCGTTGAAATAAGCAGGGGTACTGAAGCTTTCTTT
TRBJ1-4 | - | TRBV6-1 | few | CASSEIGGSEKLFF | TGTGCCAGCAGTGAAATCGGGGGGAGCGAAAAACTGTTTTTT